Given below is one T cell receptor (beta chain) in context. Its target is unknown. The data were obtained in a study of T cell responses to AZD1222 COVID-19 vaccine. The study's findings and limits: Distributed over spike, vaccine-associated CD4 TCRs predominated at 160-218 and 743-854. At baseline, just five to seven AZD1222 recipients tested seropositive. Within unmutated variant regions lay the reported targets of nearly half of spike-specific TCRs.

Using immunoSEQ multiplex PCR, the repertoire was profiled, and TCRdb retains in-frame clones only, with some absent. The sample yields about 64,000 clones, 75% to 95% seen once. V shed 3 bases and J 12 bases; nucleotides not matched to a gene: 20. Germline V CDR1 and CDR2: LNHDA, SQIVND (reference sequence). The CDR3 length is 17 residues. Specimen: peripheral blood, collected 28 days after the second dose of the MenACWY control vaccine. V and J are TRBV19 and TRBJ2-1; TRBD1 matches 7 bases. This sequence originates from an adult who received the MenACWY meningococcal vaccine as a control. CDR3 sequence: CASSMQNPGGAHRGQFF. The DNA of the CDR3 is TGTGCCAGTAGTATGCAGAACCCAGGGGGAGCGCACAGGGGGCAGTTCTTC.